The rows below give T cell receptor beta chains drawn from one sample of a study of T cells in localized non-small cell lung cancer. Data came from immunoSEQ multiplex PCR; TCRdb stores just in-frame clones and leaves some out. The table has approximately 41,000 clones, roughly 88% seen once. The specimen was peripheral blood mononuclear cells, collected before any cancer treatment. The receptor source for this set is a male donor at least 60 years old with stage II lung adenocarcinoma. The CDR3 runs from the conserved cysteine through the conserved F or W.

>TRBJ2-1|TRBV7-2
CASSSSAGMGEQFF
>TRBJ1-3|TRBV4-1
CASSQGTVSGNTIYF
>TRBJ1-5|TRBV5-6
CASSLGWALNNQPQHF
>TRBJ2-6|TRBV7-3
CASGTSGTGANVLTF
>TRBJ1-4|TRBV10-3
CATNTGAGEKLFF
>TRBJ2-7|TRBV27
CASSPRTSGKYEQYF
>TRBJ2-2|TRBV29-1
CSGSGLAGGVTGELFF
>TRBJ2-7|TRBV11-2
CASSPWTGSNEQYF
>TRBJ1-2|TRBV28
CASTLGEGVSGYTF
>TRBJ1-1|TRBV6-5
CASTPTVLGNTEAFF
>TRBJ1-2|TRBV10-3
CAISEDSAYGYTF
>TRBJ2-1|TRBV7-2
CATNPGGYNEQFF
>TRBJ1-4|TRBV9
CASSVGPATNEKLFF
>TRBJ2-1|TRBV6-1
CASSAGSLNNEQFF
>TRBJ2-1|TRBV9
CASSLDVRAGGEQFF
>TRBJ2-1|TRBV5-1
CASSLGQLSYNEQFF
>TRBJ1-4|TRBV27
CASRQTGVGEKLFF
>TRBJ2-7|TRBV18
CASSPYRSYEQYF
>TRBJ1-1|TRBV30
CAWSVSRRGTEAFF
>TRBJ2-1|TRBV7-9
CASSSRQGPYNEQFF
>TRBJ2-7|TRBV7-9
CASSADRGLYEQYF
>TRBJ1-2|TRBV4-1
CASSQGGGQGYTF
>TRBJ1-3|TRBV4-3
CASSHTRAGYSGNTIYF
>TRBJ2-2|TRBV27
CASSLNGRDTGELFF
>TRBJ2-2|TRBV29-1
CSVGSTGHGDLTGELFF
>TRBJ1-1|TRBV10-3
CAIRGEAANTEAFF
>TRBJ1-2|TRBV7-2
CASSLTGENGYTF
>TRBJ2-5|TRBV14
CASSQFVAGGIGGSQYF
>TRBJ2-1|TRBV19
CASALSGSSYNEQFF
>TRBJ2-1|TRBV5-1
CASSLVPVANEQFF
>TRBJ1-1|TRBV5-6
CASSRRRISNTEAFF
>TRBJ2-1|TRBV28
CASRGKGMFF
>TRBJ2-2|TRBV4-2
CASSQVGPWTGELFF